The sample holds many counts of the clone carrying this TCR beta chain. The antigen remains undetermined. V lost 6 bases, J lost 5 bases, and 8 bases stayed unmatched. This CDR3 contains 15 residues. Germline CDR1 DFQATT, CDR2 SNEGSKA (reference sequence). In the original workflow: TCR counts had a median of about 100,000 per sample and spanned about 20,000 to 750,000. TCRdb used MiXCR to reprocess the RACE reads, holding one entry per CDR3 protein. TCRdb's processing, not the study's, gives the V and J calls here. The repertoire holds more than 50,000 distinct CDR3 sequences, 5.5% to 7.5% seen once, with over 1.5% in the top ten. This sample stems from a study of human T cells and chemical hapten exposure. The wider study: Upper inner arm skin measuring 2 cm by 2 cm received 2% DPC for sensitization. The study, taken as a whole, reports: Expanded TCRs formed significantly more large CDR3 similarity clusters than controls.

Described time point: pre-sensitization, week 0. Indicated treatment: therapeutic diphenylcyclopropenone sensitization with weekly scalp DPC. J is TRBJ2-3 and V is TRBV20-1; 13 nucleotides match TRBD2. The source was whole blood, collected in connection with sensitization to the hapten diphenylcyclopropenone (DPC). This sequence was found in a young woman with alopecia areata. Some clones in this sample may be carry-over from other donors' samples. CDR3 loop: CSASGTSGGGDTQYF. The DNA for the CDR3 is TGCAGTGCCAGCGGTACTAGCGGGGGGGGAGATACGCAGTATTTT.